This passage covers 21 T cell receptor delta chains from one sample sequenced in a study of human gamma delta and Vdelta1 T cells. TCRdb re-called clones from the PCR reads via CATT. The data show about 6,500 delta-chain clones, with about 43% seen just once and 5.9% held by the top ten. These receptors have no known antigen. The sequenced sample was Vdelta1 gamma-delta T cells from blood grown in culture (DOT cells). These receptors were collected from a human donor in good health.

This clone has a handful of counts. The chain employs TRDV1 and TRDJ1; TRDD3 matches 13 bases. After removal of 2 bases from V and 0 bases from J, the junction contained 30 bases not matched to a gene. The CDR3 extends over 26 amino acids. Germline CDR1 reads TSWWSYY; CDR2 reads QGS. The CDR3 bases are TGTGCTCTTGGGGAAAAGGTTAAGCCCTCCTACCGAATTACTGGGGGATACGCGGTGTACACCGATAAACTCATCTTT. Translating gives CALGEKVKPSYRITGGYAVYTDKLIF.

Concerning this clone itself: A single base separates this from a much larger clone, so it may be a read error. J is TRDJ1 and V is TRDV1; TRDD3 might be the D (6 bases). The CDR3 contains 21 residues. Per germline, CDR1 TSWWSYY and CDR2 QGS. With 0 bases removed from V and 3 bases from J, the gap between germline ends came to 29 bases. CDR3 residues: CALGELELLPYWDEKADKLIF. For the CDR3, the DNA is TGTGCTCTTGGGGAACTGGAGTTACTACCATACTGGGATGAAAAGGCCGATAAACTCATCTTT.

This clone appeared a few times. V gene TRDV1 combines with J gene TRDJ1; no firm D call. The germline CDR1 and CDR2 sequences are TSWWSYY and QGS. V was trimmed by 5 bases and J by 4 bases, leaving 17 bases between them. The CDR3 is 15 amino acids. CDR3 residues: CALGPRYDRDDKLIF. The CDR3 DNA is TGTGCTCTTGGGCCCCGCTACGACAGAGACGATAAACTCATCTTT.

The rearrangement links TRDV1 to TRDJ1, with 11 positions matching TRDD3. The CDR3 is 26 amino acids. Losses at the gene ends were 0 bases for V and 0 bases for J; bases not matched to a gene: 30. CDR1 and CDR2 from the germline V gene are TSWWSYY and QGS. The DNA for the CDR3 is TGTGCTCTTGGGGAACTAGGGTTCCTACCAACCATTTGCCTGGGGGATACTCCGGGTTACACCGATAAACTCATCTTT. It codes for CALGELGFLPTICLGDTPGYTDKLIF.

This clone was detected a few times. This chain uses TRDV1 with TRDJ1; 7 bases agree with TRDD2. CDR1 is TSWWSYY and CDR2 is QGS in the germline V gene. The trim removed 2 bases at V and 7 bases at J, leaving 22 bases unmatched. The CDR3 loop spans 19 amino acids. The CDR3 region has the DNA TGTGCTCTTGGGGAAAGGGTGAGTCCTTTCCTACTCTTTCATGGTAAACTCATCTTT. As protein: CALGERVSPFLLFHGKLIF.

This clone is termed medium-sized. The V call is TRDV1, the J call TRDJ1, with 7 bases identical to TRDD2. V lost 5 bases, J lost 2 bases, and 11 bases stayed unmatched. The germline V gene has CDR1 TSWWSYY and CDR2 QGS. CDR3 size: 16 residues. CDR3 region: CALGTYDSYATDKLIF. The CDR3 DNA reads as TGTGCTCTTGGGACCTACGATTCCTACGCAACCGATAAACTCATCTTT.

The chain couples TRDV1 to TRDJ1; 7 positions agree with TRDD3. Per the germline V gene, CDR1 is TSWWSYY and CDR2 is QGS. CDR3 length: 20 residues. V lost 1 base, J lost 4 bases, and 21 bases stayed unmatched. CDR3 nucleotide sequence: TGTGCTCTTGGGGAACGGAACCTTTTTCGTACTGGGGCCCCGGGCGATAAACTCATCTTT. Encoded protein: CALGERNLFRTGAPGDKLIF.

In its sample, this clone is medium-sized. The chain employs TRDV1 and TRDJ3; 13 bases agree with TRDD3. The CDR3 extends over 29 amino acids. The J segment lost 5 bases and the V segment lost 0 bases, leaving 34 bases of the junction unmatched. Germline V lookup: CDR1 TSWWSYY, CDR2 QGS. In DNA, the CDR3 is TGTGCTCTTGGGGAACTAAGTCCCCTCTTCCTACGTTCTACTGGGGGATACGGAAAATTTTCACGGGACACCCGACAGATGTTTTTC. As protein: CALGELSPLFLRSTGGYGKFSRDTRQMFF.

The chain uses TRDV1 and TRDJ1; perhaps TRDD3 as D (5 bases). The CDR3 covers 15 residues. Germline V gene lookup returns CDR1 TSWWSYY and CDR2 QGS. V lost 4 bases to trimming and J lost 1 base, with 13 bases between them. This CDR3 is CALGAHTGLTDKLIF. The CDR3 DNA reads TGTGCTCTTGGGGCTCATACGGGCCTCACCGATAAACTCATCTTT.

The chain recombines TRDV1 with TRDJ1; 9 positions match TRDD2. The trim removed 0 bases at V and 4 bases at J, leaving 18 bases unmatched. The CDR3 is 20 amino acids. Germline CDR1 reads TSWWSYY; CDR2 reads QGS. The CDR3 is CALGELPAFLRLDGCDKLIF. DNA of the CDR3: TGTGCTCTTGGGGAACTCCCGGCCTTCCTACGGTTGGACGGGTGCGATAAACTCATCTTT.

The V call is TRDV1, the J call TRDJ1; 8 bases are a match to TRDD3. The germline gives CDR1 TSWWSYY, CDR2 QGS. This CDR3 region has 19 residues. With V trimmed by 4 bases and J by 1 base, 17 bases remained unmatched. CDR3 sequence (DNA): TGTGCTCTTGGGGCCAACTTTGGGTATGGGGGATCCCGCACCGATAAACTCATCTTT. It is translated as CALGANFGYGGSRTDKLIF.

By sample fraction, this clone is medium-sized. The chain uses TRDV1 and TRDJ1; 13 bases match TRDD3. Germline loops: CDR1 TSWWSYY, CDR2 QGS. The ends lost 2 bases at V and 1 base at J; junction bases unmatched: 16. The CDR3 runs to 21 residues. The CDR3 DNA sequence: TGTGCTCTTGGGGAATCAGAGATGGAAACTGGGGGATACGGGGGCACCGATAAACTCATCTTT. This gives the protein CALGESEMETGGYGGTDKLIF.

By proportion, this clone is medium-sized (0.01 to 0.1%). V is TRDV1 and J is TRDJ1; D uncertain. The CDR3 loop spans 22 amino acids. Germline-derived CDR1 and CDR2 are TSWWSYY and QGS. Trimming pared 2 bases from V and 3 bases from J, leaving 34 bases between. CDR3 in amino acids: CALGEGRGVVYRPLKVSDKLIF. CDR3 bases: TGTGCTCTTGGGGAAGGGCGTGGAGTCGTCTACCGACCGTTGAAGGTGTCCGATAAACTCATCTTT.

This chain links TRDV1 with TRDJ1; TRDD3 agrees at 11 bases. This CDR3 is 17 amino acids long. The junction had 12 bases not matched to a gene; V was cut back by 5 bases and J by 4 bases. Germline CDR1 and CDR2: TSWWSYY and QGS. The CDR3 bases are TGTGCTCTTGGGAACGCGTGGCTGGGGGATACAATCGATAAACTCATCTTT. Protein product: CALGNAWLGDTIDKLIF.

A few counts support this clone. This chain links TRDV1 with TRDJ4; D uncertain. The CDR3 is 15 amino acids. Per the germline V gene, CDR1 is TSWWSYY and CDR2 is QGS. The V and J ends lost 0 bases and 4 bases respectively, with 15 bases between them. The chain's CDR3 is CALGELGFGLLPLIF. Written as DNA, the CDR3 is TGTGCTCTTGGGGAACTTGGCTTTGGGCTCTTACCCCTGATCTTT.

This clone is classed as medium-sized. The V gene is TRDV1, the J gene TRDJ1, with 9 bases lining up with TRDD2. The J segment lost 0 bases and the V segment lost 2 bases, leaving 31 bases of the junction unmatched. The CDR3 extends over 25 amino acids. In germline, CDR1 is TSWWSYY, CDR2 QGS. The CDR3 is CALGEARPSYLGRGSEGLHTDKLIF. Written as DNA, the CDR3 is TGTGCTCTTGGGGAAGCCCGGCCTTCCTACTTGGGTAGGGGGTCTGAGGGTCTTCACACCGATAAACTCATCTTT.

V is TRDV1 and J is TRDJ1, with TRDD3 identical over 10 bases. Trimming cost V 0 bases and J 7 bases; bases outside gene matches: 14. The CDR3 totals 18 residues. CDR1 and CDR2 from the germline V gene are TSWWSYY and QGS. CDR3 region: CALGELWDRGIRVPKLIF. CDR3 nucleotide sequence: TGTGCTCTTGGGGAACTGTGGGATAGGGGGATACGCGTACCTAAACTCATCTTT.

The chain carries TRDV1 and TRDJ1, with 7 bases aligning to TRDD2. Per the germline V gene, CDR1 is TSWWSYY and CDR2 is QGS. Trimming took 4 bases from V and 0 from J; bases not matched to a gene: 23. This CDR3 is built from 21 residues. CDR3 DNA sequence: TGTGCTCTTGGGGTACAGGCCTTCCTCCGGGAAGAACGAAGTTACACCGATAAACTCATCTTT. It translates to CALGVQAFLREERSYTDKLIF.

This clone is medium-sized (0.01 to 0.1%) in the sample. The chain recombines TRDV1 with TRDJ1, with 7 bases aligning to TRDD3. After removal of 0 bases from V and 1 base from J, the junction contained 8 bases not matched to a gene. This CDR3 has 17 amino acids. Germline V CDR1 and CDR2: TSWWSYY, QGS. This CDR3 is CALGELYPGDITDKLIF. Here the CDR3 DNA reads TGTGCTCTTGGGGAACTCTACCCTGGGGATATCACCGATAAACTCATCTTT.

This clone is labeled as large (0.1 to 1%). The same CDR3 also results from other DNA sequences found in this sample. The chain joins TRDV1 to TRDJ1; 13 positions agree with TRDD3. Trimming removed 5 bases from V and 0 bases from J; junction bases left unmatched: 24. From germline, CDR1 is TSWWSYY and CDR2 QGS. This CDR3 region has 23 residues. The CDR3 DNA sequence: TGTGCTCTTGGGACGCGAAAACCTCGTACTGGGGGATACGCGCCGCATCACACCGATAAACTCATCTTT. As protein: CALGTRKPRTGGYAPHHTDKLIF.

The chain is built from TRDV1 and TRDJ1; 8 positions agree with TRDD3. V was clipped by 5 bases and J by 12 bases; unmatched bases: 26. This CDR3 is 18 amino acids long. Germline lookup yields CDR1 TSWWSYY and CDR2 QGS. CDR3 region: CALGHGLLHVLGAPKVIF. The CDR3 region has the DNA TGTGCTCTTGGGCACGGCCTCCTCCACGTACTGGGGGCTCCGAAGGTCATCTTT.